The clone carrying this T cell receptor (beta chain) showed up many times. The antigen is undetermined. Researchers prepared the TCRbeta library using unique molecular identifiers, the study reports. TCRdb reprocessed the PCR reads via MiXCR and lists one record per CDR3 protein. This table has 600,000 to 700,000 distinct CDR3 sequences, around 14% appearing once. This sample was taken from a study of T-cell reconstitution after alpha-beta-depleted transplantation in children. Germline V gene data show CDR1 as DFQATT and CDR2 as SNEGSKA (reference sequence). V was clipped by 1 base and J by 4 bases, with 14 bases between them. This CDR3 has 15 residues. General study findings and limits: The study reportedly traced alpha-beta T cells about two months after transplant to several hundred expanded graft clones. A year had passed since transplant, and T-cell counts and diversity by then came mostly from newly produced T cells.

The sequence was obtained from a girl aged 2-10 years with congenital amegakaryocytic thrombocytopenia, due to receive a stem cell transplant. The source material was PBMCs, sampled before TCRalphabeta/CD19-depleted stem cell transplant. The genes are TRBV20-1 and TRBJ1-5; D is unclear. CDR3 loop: CSARGSGRRNQPQHF. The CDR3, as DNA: TGCAGTGCTAGAGGTTCTGGCAGACGAAATCAGCCCCAGCATTTT.